A selection of T cell receptor beta chains follows, all from one sample in a study of blood T cell repertoires in COVID-19. Profiling relied on immunoSEQ multiplex PCR, and the TCRdb table lists in-frame clones only, not all of them. The sample lists about 160,000 clones, 70% to 90% occurring once. The sequenced sample was peripheral blood. The receptors come from a middle-aged man with acute or convalescent COVID-19. Both conserved end residues are part of each CDR3. Fields, in order: CDR3 length, J gene, D gene, V gene, clone size, CDR3 protein, CDR3 DNA. A D gene is named only where the DNA matches it firmly. Clone size is stated in some rows and not others, as once, few, many or a class when expanded.

cdr3_length: 15; j_call: TRBJ1-5; d_call: -; v_call: TRBV7-9; clone_size: -; cdr3_aa: CASSLGTPNGQPQHF; cdr3_nt: TGTGCCAGCAGCTTAGGGACTCCAAACGGGCAGCCCCAGCATTTT
cdr3_length: 15; j_call: TRBJ1-5; d_call: TRBD1; v_call: TRBV19; clone_size: -; cdr3_aa: CASSSDRARNQPQHF; cdr3_nt: TGTGCCAGTAGTAGTGACAGGGCTCGTAATCAGCCCCAGCATTTT
cdr3_length: 15; j_call: TRBJ2-3; d_call: TRBD1; v_call: TRBV7-2; clone_size: -; cdr3_aa: CASSYATGGWDTQYF; cdr3_nt: TGTGCCAGCAGCTACGCGACAGGGGGCTGGGATACGCAGTATTTT
cdr3_length: 12; j_call: TRBJ1-1; d_call: -; v_call: TRBV27; clone_size: -; cdr3_aa: CASSSIGGRAFF; cdr3_nt: TGTGCCAGCAGCTCCATCGGAGGTCGGGCTTTCTTT
cdr3_length: 15; j_call: TRBJ2-5; d_call: TRBD2; v_call: TRBV4-3; clone_size: once; cdr3_aa: CASSQEGTSGETQYF; cdr3_nt: TGCGCCAGCAGTCAAGAGGGGACTAGCGGGGAGACCCAGTACTTC
cdr3_length: 15; j_call: TRBJ2-5; d_call: TRBD2; v_call: TRBV7-6; clone_size: once; cdr3_aa: CASSYGRGQQETQYF; cdr3_nt: TGTGCCAGCAGCTATGGGAGGGGTCAACAAGAGACCCAGTACTTC
cdr3_length: 15; j_call: TRBJ2-1; d_call: TRBD2; v_call: TRBV19; clone_size: -; cdr3_aa: CASTKNSGGDNEQFF; cdr3_nt: TGTGCCAGTACCAAGAATAGCGGGGGGGACAATGAGCAGTTCTTC
cdr3_length: 12; j_call: TRBJ1-2; d_call: -; v_call: TRBV3-1/TRBV3-2; clone_size: -; cdr3_aa: CASSQLLRTLTF; cdr3_nt: TGTGCCAGCAGCCAATTACTAAGGACACTCACCTTC
cdr3_length: 18; j_call: TRBJ2-1; d_call: TRBD2; v_call: TRBV11-3; clone_size: once; cdr3_aa: CASSRAGTSGGAYNEQFF; cdr3_nt: TGTGCCAGCAGCAGGGCCGGGACTAGCGGGGGGGCCTACAATGAGCAGTTCTTC
cdr3_length: 12; j_call: TRBJ1-1; d_call: -; v_call: TRBV7-2; clone_size: -; cdr3_aa: CASSFSRAKAFF; cdr3_nt: TGTGCCAGCAGCTTCTCGAGGGCAAAAGCTTTCTTT